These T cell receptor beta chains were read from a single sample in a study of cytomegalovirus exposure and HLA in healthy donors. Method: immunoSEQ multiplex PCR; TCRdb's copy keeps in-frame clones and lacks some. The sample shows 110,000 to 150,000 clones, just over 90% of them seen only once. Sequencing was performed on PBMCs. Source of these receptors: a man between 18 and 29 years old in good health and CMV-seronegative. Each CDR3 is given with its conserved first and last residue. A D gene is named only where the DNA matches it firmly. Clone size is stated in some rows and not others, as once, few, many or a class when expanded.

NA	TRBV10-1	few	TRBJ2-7	TGCGCCAGCAGCGAACCCGAGTTAGGAGGCGAGCAGTACTTC	CASSEPELGGEQYF
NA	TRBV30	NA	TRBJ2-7	TGTGCCTGGAGTATTGGACTCCGTAGCTCCTACGAGCAGTACTTC	CAWSIGLRSSYEQYF
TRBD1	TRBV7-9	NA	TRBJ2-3	TGTGCCAGCAGCCCCCTGACAGGGGCAGATACGCAGTATTTT	CASSPLTGADTQYF
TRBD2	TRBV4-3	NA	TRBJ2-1	TGCGCCAGCAGCCAAGATATCCTAGCGGGATCCTACAATGAGCAGTTCTTC	CASSQDILAGSYNEQFF
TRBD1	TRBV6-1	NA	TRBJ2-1	TGTGCCAGCAGAGTAACAGGGGGCGGCTACAATGAGCAGTTCTTC	CASRVTGGGYNEQFF
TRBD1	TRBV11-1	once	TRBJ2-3	TGTGCCAGCCAGACAGGGGGCACAGATACGCAGTATTTT	CASQTGGTDTQYF
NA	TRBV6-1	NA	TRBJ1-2	TGTGCCAGCAGTGAATTCGGGGCTCGGGAGGGGGATGGCTACACCTTC	CASSEFGAREGDGYTF
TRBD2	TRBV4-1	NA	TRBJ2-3	TGCGCCAGCAGCCCCAGACTAGCGGGGGGAATGGATACGCAGTATTTT	CASSPRLAGGMDTQYF
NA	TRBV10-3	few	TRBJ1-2	TGTGCCATACAGCGGGCAGCCTACTATGGCTACACCTTC	CAIQRAAYYGYTF
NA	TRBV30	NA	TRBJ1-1	TGTGCCTGGAGTGTACATCAGAACACTGAAGCTTTCTTT	CAWSVHQNTEAFF
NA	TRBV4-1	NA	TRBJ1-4	TGCGCCAGCAGCCAAGATGGGGCAGGGAGGGAGGAAAAACTGTTTTTT	CASSQDGAGREEKLFF
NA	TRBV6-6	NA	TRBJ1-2	TGTGCCAGCAGTTACTCGACGGGTATCACCTTC	CASSYSTGITF
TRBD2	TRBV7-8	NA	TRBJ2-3	TGTGCCAGCAGCTTAGTCCCCACCTCTAGCGGTACGCAGTATTTT	CASSLVPTSSGTQYF
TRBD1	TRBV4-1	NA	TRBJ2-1	TGCGCCAGCAGCCAAGGACAGGGGCTGATGAGATATGAGCAGTTCTTC	CASSQGQGLMRYEQFF